This TCR beta chain was identified in a study of cytomegalovirus exposure and HLA in healthy donors. Study-wide findings and caveats: Upon later analysis, TCR association rates were observed to vary by HLA locus, being highest for DRB1 and lowest for HLA-C.

Primers: 60 Vbeta forward and 13 Jbeta reverse. The table came from immunoSEQ multiplex PCR; TCRdb's copy has only in-frame clones and leaves some out. The data contain approximately 130,000 clones, about two thirds of them singletons. Regarding this clone: The antigen is not known.

Looked up from germline, CDR1 is LNHDA and CDR2 is SQIVND (reference sequence). V lost 7 bases, J lost 4 bases, and 16 bases lay in between. There are 14 residues in the CDR3. The material sequenced was PBMCs. This chain connects TRBV19 to TRBJ1-1; perhaps TRBD1 as D (5 bases). The sequence was collected from a middle-aged woman in good health and CMV-seronegative. The CDR3 DNA follows: TGTGCCAGTATTTACAGGCCGGGTAGCACTGAAGCTTTCTTT. It translates to CASIYRPGSTEAFF.